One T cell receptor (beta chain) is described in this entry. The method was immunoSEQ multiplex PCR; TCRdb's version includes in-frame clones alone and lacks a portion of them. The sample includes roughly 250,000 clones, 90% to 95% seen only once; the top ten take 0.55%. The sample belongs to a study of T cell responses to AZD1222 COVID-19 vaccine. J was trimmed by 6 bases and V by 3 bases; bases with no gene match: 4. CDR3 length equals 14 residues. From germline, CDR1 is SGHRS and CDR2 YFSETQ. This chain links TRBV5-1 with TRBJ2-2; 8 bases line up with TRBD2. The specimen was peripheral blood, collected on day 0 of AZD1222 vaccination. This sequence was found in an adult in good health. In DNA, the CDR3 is TGCGCCAGCAGCTCTCCGGGACTAGCCGGGGAGCTGTTTTTT. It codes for CASSSPGLAGELFF.